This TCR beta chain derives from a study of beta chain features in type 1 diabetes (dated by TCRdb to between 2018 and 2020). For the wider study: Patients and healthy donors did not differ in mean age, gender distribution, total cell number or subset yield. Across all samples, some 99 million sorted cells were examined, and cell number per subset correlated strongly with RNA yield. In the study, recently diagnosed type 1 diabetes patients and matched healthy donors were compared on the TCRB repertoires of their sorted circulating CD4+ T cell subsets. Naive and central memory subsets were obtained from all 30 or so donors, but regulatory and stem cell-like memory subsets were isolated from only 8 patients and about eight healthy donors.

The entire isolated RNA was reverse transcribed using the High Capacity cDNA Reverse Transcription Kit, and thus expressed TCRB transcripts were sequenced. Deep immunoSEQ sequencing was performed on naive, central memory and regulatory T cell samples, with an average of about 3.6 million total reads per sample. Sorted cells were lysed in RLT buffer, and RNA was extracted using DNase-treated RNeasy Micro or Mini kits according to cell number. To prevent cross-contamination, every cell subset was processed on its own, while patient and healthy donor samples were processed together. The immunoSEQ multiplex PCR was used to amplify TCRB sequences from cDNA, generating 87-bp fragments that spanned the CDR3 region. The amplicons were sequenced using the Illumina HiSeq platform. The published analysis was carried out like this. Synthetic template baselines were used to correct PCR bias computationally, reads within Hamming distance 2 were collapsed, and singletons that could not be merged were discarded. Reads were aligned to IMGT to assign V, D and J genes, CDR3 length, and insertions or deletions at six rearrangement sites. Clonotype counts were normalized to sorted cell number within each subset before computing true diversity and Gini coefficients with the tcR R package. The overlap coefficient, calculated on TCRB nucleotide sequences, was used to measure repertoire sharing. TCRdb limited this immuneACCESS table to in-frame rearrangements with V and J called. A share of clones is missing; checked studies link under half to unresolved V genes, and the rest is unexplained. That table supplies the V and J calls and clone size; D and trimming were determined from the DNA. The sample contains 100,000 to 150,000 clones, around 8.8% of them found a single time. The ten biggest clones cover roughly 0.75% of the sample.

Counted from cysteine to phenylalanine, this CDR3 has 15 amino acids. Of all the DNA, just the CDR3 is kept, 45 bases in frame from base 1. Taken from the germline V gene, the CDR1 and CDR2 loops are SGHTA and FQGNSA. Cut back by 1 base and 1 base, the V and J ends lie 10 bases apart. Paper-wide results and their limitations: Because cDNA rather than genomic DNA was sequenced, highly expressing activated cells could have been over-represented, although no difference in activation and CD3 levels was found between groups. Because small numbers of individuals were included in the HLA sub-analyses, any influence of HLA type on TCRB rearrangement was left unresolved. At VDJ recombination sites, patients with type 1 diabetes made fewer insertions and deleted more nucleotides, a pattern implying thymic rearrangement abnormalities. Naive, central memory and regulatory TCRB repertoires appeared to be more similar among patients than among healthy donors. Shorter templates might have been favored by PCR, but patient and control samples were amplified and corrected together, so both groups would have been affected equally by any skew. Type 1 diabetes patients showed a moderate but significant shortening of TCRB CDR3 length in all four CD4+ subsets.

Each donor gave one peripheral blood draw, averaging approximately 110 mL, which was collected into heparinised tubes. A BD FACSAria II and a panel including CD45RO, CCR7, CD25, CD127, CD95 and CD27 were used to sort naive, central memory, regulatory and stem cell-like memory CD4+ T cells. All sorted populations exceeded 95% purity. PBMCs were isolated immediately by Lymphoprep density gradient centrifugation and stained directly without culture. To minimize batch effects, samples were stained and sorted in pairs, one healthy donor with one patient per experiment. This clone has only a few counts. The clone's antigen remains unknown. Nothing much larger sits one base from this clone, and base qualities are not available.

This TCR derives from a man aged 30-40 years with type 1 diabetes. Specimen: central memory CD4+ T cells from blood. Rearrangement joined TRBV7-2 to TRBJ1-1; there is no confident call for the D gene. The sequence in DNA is TGTGCCAGCAGCTTAGTGAGCCGAGGGAACACTGAAGCTTTCTTT. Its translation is CASSLVSRGNTEAFF.